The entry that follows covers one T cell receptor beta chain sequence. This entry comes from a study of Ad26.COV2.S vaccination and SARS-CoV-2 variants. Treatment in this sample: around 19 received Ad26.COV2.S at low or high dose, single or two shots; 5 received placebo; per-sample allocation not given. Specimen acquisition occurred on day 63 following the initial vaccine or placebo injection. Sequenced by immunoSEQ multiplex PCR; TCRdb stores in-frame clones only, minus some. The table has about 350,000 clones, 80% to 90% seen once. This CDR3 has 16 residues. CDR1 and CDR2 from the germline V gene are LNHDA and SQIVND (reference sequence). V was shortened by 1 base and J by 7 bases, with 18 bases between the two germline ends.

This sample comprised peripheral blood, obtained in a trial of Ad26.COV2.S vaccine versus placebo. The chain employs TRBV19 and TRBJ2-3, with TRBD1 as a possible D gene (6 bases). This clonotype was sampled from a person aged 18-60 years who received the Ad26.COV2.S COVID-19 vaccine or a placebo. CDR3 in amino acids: CASSIASGTRSNTQYF. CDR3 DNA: TGTGCCAGTAGTATAGCCTCGGGGACAAGGTCAAATACGCAGTATTTT.